This T cell receptor beta chain comes out of a study of blood T cells in healthy people across ages. Whole-study findings and limits: Age showed a roughly linear inverse relationship with TCR beta diversity per million T cells. When one million T cells were used, diversity estimates were thought to be underestimates.

To note about this clonotype: The antigen remains unidentified.

A second PCR of about 6 to 11 cycles used a sample-barcoded 5' primer and a J-beta primer mix. Each cDNA molecule carried a tag from a template-switch adaptor that contained 12 random nucleotides. TCRdb called the 5' RACE reads again in MiXCR, with one record for every CDR3 protein. The data show 850,000 to 1,100,000 distinct CDR3 sequences, 35% to 40% seen once. The CDR3 is 14 amino acids. Trimming at V came to 6 bases and at J to 5 bases, leaving 8 bases not matched to a gene. Sequencing used blood. The V gene is TRBV12-3 or TRBV12-4, the J gene TRBJ1-1; TRBD1 matches 8 bases. This receptor was identified in a man younger than 35 in good health. The CDR3 bases are TGTGCCAGCAGCCTGGACAGGGCCCGAACTGAAGCTTTCTTT. This gives the protein CASSLDRARTEAFF.